The next 20 T cell receptor beta chains were all read from a single sample in a study of blood T cell repertoires in COVID-19. TCRdb's copy holds only in-frame clones and misses some; the assay was immunoSEQ multiplex PCR. This sample has 430,000 or so clones, with more than 75% found just once. The specimen was PBMCs or T cells enriched from blood (not recorded which). The source is a woman aged 40 to 55 who had recovered from COVID-19.

The chain recombines TRBV10-1 with TRBJ2-1, with D possibly matching TRBD2 (5 bases). CDR3 length equals 13 residues. Germline values: CDR1 WNHNN, CDR2 SYGVQD (reference sequence). Deletions cut 4 bases from V and 7 bases from J, with 11 bases between. The CDR3 here is CASSAGSRNEQFF. The CDR3 DNA is TGCGCCAGCAGTGCGGGGTCTAGAAATGAGCAGTTCTTC.

The chain is built from TRBV29-1 and TRBJ1-5, with D perhaps TRBD1 (6 bases). The CDR3 contains 14 residues. Trimming cost V 4 bases and J 2 bases, with 12 bases left between them. Germline loops: CDR1 SQVTM, CDR2 ANQGSEA. CDR3 in amino acids: CSVGGGPGNQPQHF. In nucleotides, the CDR3 is TGCAGCGTTGGGGGGGGGCCCGGCAATCAGCCCCAGCATTTT.

The gene calls are TRBV2 and TRBJ2-4, with 12 bases matching TRBD2. This CDR3 spans 16 amino acids. With 5 bases clipped from V and 3 bases from J, the junction kept 5 bases outside the gene matches. Germline V gene lookup returns CDR1 SNHLY and CDR2 FYNNEI. This CDR3 reads CASSPTSGRVKNIQYF. The CDR3 nucleotides read TGTGCCAGCAGTCCGACTAGCGGGAGAGTCAAAAACATTCAGTACTTC.

V is TRBV5-6 and J is TRBJ2-2, with D tentatively TRBD1 (5 bases). Trimming removed 5 bases at V and 4 bases at J, with 18 bases between. Germline lookup yields CDR1 SGHDT and CDR2 YYEEEE. This CDR3 has 16 residues. The CDR3 coding sequence is TGTGCCAGCAGGGGTTTCGGAGCCCAGGGCACCGGGGAGCTGTTTTTT. It is translated as CASRGFGAQGTGELFF.

This chain joins TRBV6-5 and TRBJ2-5, with D maybe TRBD2 (6 bases). Between the trimmed V and J ends, which lost 6 bases and 4 bases, there was a span of 9 bases. The germline V gene encodes CDR1 MNHEY and CDR2 SVGAGI. The CDR3 totals 12 residues. CDR3 bases: TGTGCCAGCAGCCGGGGGTCAGAGACCCAGTACTTC. This translates into CASSRGSETQYF.

The rearrangement uses TRBV18 and TRBJ1-1; 7 bases fit TRBD1. The ends lost 3 bases at V and 7 bases at J; junction bases unmatched: 8. Per germline, CDR1 KGHSH and CDR2 LQKENI. This CDR3 has 14 residues. CDR3 sequence reads: CASSPGQSLYEAFF. CDR3 in DNA: TGTGCCAGCTCACCGGGACAGAGCCTGTATGAAGCTTTCTTT.

This sequence joins TRBV27 and TRBJ1-5; TRBD1 might be the D (6 bases). CDR1 and CDR2 (germline): MNHEY, SMNVEV (reference sequence). The germline V and J ends were trimmed by 2 bases and 2 bases, with 10 bases remaining between them. The CDR3 has 15 residues. The CDR3 is CASSLRGYGNQPQHF. Written as DNA, the CDR3 is TGTGCCAGCAGTTTAAGGGGGTATGGCAATCAGCCCCAGCATTTT.

This chain connects TRBV4-1 to TRBJ2-7; TRBD2 matches 15 bases. The CDR3 totals 16 residues. Germline values: CDR1 MGHRA, CDR2 YSYEKL. After removal of 4 bases from V and 3 bases from J, the junction contained 4 bases not matched to a gene. CDR3 protein: CASSLGLAGGVYEQYF. Here the CDR3 DNA reads TGCGCCAGCAGCCTGGGACTAGCGGGAGGAGTCTACGAGCAGTACTTC.

About this clone itself: The sample contains more than one DNA sequence encoding this CDR3. The chain links TRBV10-3 to TRBJ2-5, with 7 bases fitting TRBD1. The CDR3 extends over 13 amino acids. V lost 4 bases, J lost 3 bases, and 2 bases stayed unmatched. Germline CDR1 ENHRY, CDR2 SYGVKD. Here the CDR3 reads CAISVGTEETQYF. CDR3 DNA: TGTGCCATCAGTGTTGGGACAGAAGAGACCCAGTACTTC.

The V call is TRBV5-1, the J call TRBJ2-7; TRBD2 aligns across 8 bases. Per germline, CDR1 SGHRS and CDR2 YFSETQ. V gave up 1 base and J gave up 4 bases; unmatched junction bases: 4. The CDR3 spans 14 residues. CDR3 sequence: CASSLTGGGYEQYF. Here the CDR3 DNA reads TGCGCCAGCAGCTTGACGGGAGGGGGGTACGAGCAGTACTTC. Looking up the rest from reference TRBV5-1 and TRBJ2-7 gives the full variable domain: KAGVTQTPRYLIKTRGQQVTLSCSPISGHRSVSWYQQTPGQGLQFLFEYFSETQRNKGNFPGRFSGRQFSNSRSEMNVSTLELGDSALYLCASSLTGGGYEQYFGPGTRLTVT.

DNA for the CDR3: TGCGCCAGCAGGCCAGGGGGCGCTTCCACAGATACGCAGTATTTT. It yields the protein CASRPGGASTDTQYF. The chain employs TRBV5-1 and TRBJ2-3; TRBD1 agrees at 8 bases. The V segment lost 5 bases and the J segment 2 bases; nucleotides outside the gene matches: 7. From germline, CDR1 is SGHRS and CDR2 YFSETQ. This CDR3 has 15 amino acids. The full variable domain, completed using reference TRBV5-1 and TRBJ2-3, is KAGVTQTPRYLIKTRGQQVTLSCSPISGHRSVSWYQQTPGQGLQFLFEYFSETQRNKGNFPGRFSGRQFSNSRSEMNVSTLELGDSALYLCASRPGGASTDTQYFGPGTRLTVL.

The V and J genes are TRBV11-3 and TRBJ2-1; 11 bases map to TRBD2. Unmatched junction bases numbered 9, after V lost 1 base and J lost 4 bases. The CDR3 consists of 18 residues. Germline V gene lookup returns CDR1 SGHNT and CDR2 YENEEA. In nucleotides, the CDR3 is TGTGCCAGCAGCTTAGCTAGCAGGCGACTAGCGGGATACAATGAGCAGTTCTTC. This translates into CASSLASRRLAGYNEQFF.

V usage is TRBV19 and J usage is TRBJ2-7, with a weak D call TRBD1 (5 bases). V lost 5 bases and J lost 2, with 16 bases in between. This CDR3 comprises 15 residues. The germline CDR1 and CDR2 sequences are LNHDA and SQIVND (reference sequence). The CDR3 DNA reads as TGTGCCAGTAGTCCAACGACAGAGTCTACCTACGAGCAGTACTTC. It codes for CASSPTTESTYEQYF.

The rearrangement links TRBV30 to TRBJ2-1; D perhaps matches TRBD2 (6 bases). The CDR3 sequence is 15 residues long. Trimming shortened V by 0 bases and J by 9 bases, and 18 bases separated the two germline ends. Per germline, CDR1 GTSNPN and CDR2 SVGIG (reference sequence). CDR3 DNA sequence: TGTGCCTGGAGTGTACGAGGCGGGACCCGAAGTGAGCAGTTCTTC. It is translated as CAWSVRGGTRSEQFF.

V is TRBV10-3 and J is TRBJ2-1; a possible D gene is TRBD1 (6 bases). CDR1 and CDR2 (germline): ENHRY, SYGVKD. V was clipped by 5 bases and J by 9 bases, with 17 bases between them. This CDR3 comprises 14 residues. The DNA of the CDR3 is TGTGCCATCAGTTCCGGGACACCGTCGGGTGAGCAGTTCTTC. It encodes CAISSGTPSGEQFF.

This chain links TRBV7-2 with TRBJ1-1, with no clear D. V lost 8 bases and J 5 bases, leaving 15 bases between the germline ends. The germline CDR1 and CDR2 sequences are SGHTA and FQGNSA. CDR3 size: 13 residues. CDR3 nucleotides: TGTGCCAGCCTTAAGTGGAGCGGAACTGAAGCTTTCTTT. Its protein is CASLKWSGTEAFF.

V gene TRBV19 combines with J gene TRBJ1-3; D remains ambiguous. The CDR3 runs 11 residues. Trimming stripped 10 bases from V and 0 bases from J, with 4 bases between. From germline, CDR1 is LNHDA and CDR2 SQIVND (reference sequence). CDR3 sequence reads: CAIYSGNTIYF. CDR3 coding DNA: TGTGCCATTTACTCTGGAAACACCATATATTTT.

V is TRBV9 and J is TRBJ1-3; D is uncertain. Germline lookup yields CDR1 SGDLS and CDR2 YYNGEE. CDR3 length: 15 residues. Trimming took off 3 bases at V and 4 bases at J, with 14 bases between the two ends. The chain's CDR3 is CASSDQSRTGNTIYF. CDR3 nucleotides: TGTGCCAGCAGCGACCAGTCCAGAACCGGAAACACCATATATTTT.

This chain uses TRBV7-8 with TRBJ1-4; D gene ambiguous. The germline V gene encodes CDR1 SGHVS and CDR2 FQNEAQ. V shed 1 base and J shed 4 bases, with 10 bases lying between them. This CDR3 spans 15 amino acids. The CDR3 nucleotides read TGTGCCAGCAGCTTAGTCCGAGATTATAATGAAAAACTGTTTTTT. It is translated as CASSLVRDYNEKLFF.

The V call is TRBV5-6, the J call TRBJ1-4; maybe TRBD1 (5 bases). V lost 3 bases, J lost 3 bases, and 18 bases lay in between. The CDR3 is made up of 17 amino acids. The germline V gene encodes CDR1 SGHDT and CDR2 YYEEEE. The CDR3 DNA follows: TGTGCCAGCAGCTGGGGGGTCAGACGGTTGGCTAATGAAAAACTGTTTTTT. Amino acid sequence: CASSWGVRRLANEKLFF.